The present T cell receptor beta chain was sequenced within a study of blood T cell repertoires in COVID-19. Sequencing used immunoSEQ multiplex PCR; TCRdb keeps in-frame clones, though not all of them. The sample includes tens of thousands of clones, more than 70% of them seen just once. From germline, CDR1 is LGHDT and CDR2 YNNKEL (reference sequence). The length of the CDR3 is 15 residues. V lost 5 bases and J lost 3, with 13 bases in between. The receptor was derived from a woman older than 75 with acute or convalescent COVID-19. This chain links TRBV3-1 (or the pseudogene TRBV3-2) with TRBJ1-4; D might be TRBD1 (6 bases). Material: peripheral blood. The CDR3 spells CASSERGLPNEKLFF. The CDR3 DNA sequence: TGTGCCAGCAGCGAGAGGGGGTTGCCTAATGAAAAACTGTTTTTT.